This T cell receptor beta chain emerged from a study of CD8 T cells in ankylosing spondylitis (dated by TCRdb to about 2017). Turning to the overall study: The study profiled T cell receptor beta repertoires in healthy donors and ankylosing spondylitis patients to find disease-linked TCR variants. The whole study cohort included 85 to 120 healthy donors and 20 to 30 ankylosing spondylitis patients. Peripheral blood was sampled, and synovial fluid was also collected from ankylosing spondylitis patients. The full study reports these points: A TCR beta motif made up of several highly homologous amino acid variants appeared to be characteristic of blood from ankylosing spondylitis patients. The disease-linked clones were reported as significantly enriched in matched synovial fluid samples from ankylosing spondylitis patients. A CD8+ phenotype was shown by the disease-linked clones, which were found at relatively low frequencies in peripheral blood. Some motif variants were previously reported in synovial fluid and blood of reactive arthritis patients, suggesting common disease-initiation mechanisms.

Sequencing was carried out with an Illumina HiSeq 2500. Quantitative 5'-RACE with molecular barcodes was the method used to prepare the TCR beta libraries. The study's own analysis went as follows. A new computational method based on a probabilistic model of VDJ rearrangement was used to identify disease-linked TCR variants. The public reads were quality trimmed at Q25 with fastp and then assembled into clones with MiXCR by TCRdb, keeping productive beta chains. Duplicate CDR3 protein sequences are folded into a single record with the most common DNA and genes. For this entry, the V and J calls and clone size follow TCRdb and not the study's own pipeline. In all, the sample holds 250,000 to 350,000 distinct CDR3 sequences, and 20% to 25% of those were seen once. 3% to 4% of the sample lies in the top ten. This clonotype has a handful of counts. Its cognate antigen has yet to be identified. No much larger clone is present one base from it, and per-base qualities are unavailable.

The CDR3 spans 12 residues, from the cysteine through the phenylalanine. Only CDR3 DNA is held: 36 bases, read in frame from base 1. V is pared back by 9 bases and J by 4 bases, with 12 bases lying between the germline termini. Looking up the germline V gene yields CDR1 SGHVS and CDR2 FQNEAQ. The chain is assembled from TRBV7-8 and TRBJ2-5; the D element could tentatively be TRBD1 or TRBD2, as 5 bases agree for each. Sequenced material: blood, either unsorted or a sorted T cell fraction (not recorded which). The clonotype was recovered from a female donor with ankylosing spondylitis or in good health (not recorded which). The bases are TGTGCCAGTAAGGGGAGAGGAGAGACCCAGTACTTC. It translates to CASKGRGETQYF.